This TCR beta chain was sequenced for a study of cytomegalovirus exposure and HLA in healthy donors. Study outcomes and limitations: The authors enumerated around 150 TCR beta chains as linked to cytomegalovirus. Most TCR sequences proved rare, with some public TCRs found in many donors. Exclusion as indistinguishable affected some V segments, including TRBV6-2 and TRBV6-3.

A multiplex PCR was run with 60 Vbeta primers and 13 Jbeta primers. The repertoire was sequenced with immunoSEQ multiplex PCR; TCRdb's copy has only in-frame clones and lacks some. The table counts around 71,000 clones; approximately 1.8% lies in the top ten. A note on this clone: Its specificity is not known.

V lost 0 bases and J 10 bases, leaving 15 bases between the germline ends. The germline V gene has CDR1 WSHSY and CDR2 SAAADI. This CDR3 is built from 14 residues. This sequence joins TRBV10-2 and TRBJ1-1; D uncertain. The sequenced material came from PBMCs. The receptor was derived from a woman between 25 and 40 years old in good health and CMV-seronegative. The CDR3 is CASSESVEGGGAFF. CDR3 bases: TGCGCCAGCAGTGAGTCAGTTGAGGGAGGCGGAGCTTTCTTT.